This T cell receptor beta chain came from a study of a mutant IDH1 vaccine in newly diagnosed glioma. Study as a whole: Treated patients, averaging approximately 40 years, were roughly 60% male and roughly 38% female. The earlier regimen, radiotherapy, temozolomide, or both, was most often both.

Time point reported: week 23, last vaccination. Doses comprised 300 ug of mutant IDH1 20-mer peptide each, plus topical imiquimod. Method: immunoSEQ multiplex PCR; TCRdb's copy keeps in-frame clones and lacks some. The table records approximately 82,000 clones, 65% to 90% of them present only once. Germline V gene data show CDR1 as LGHNA and CDR2 as YNFKEQ. The length of the CDR3 is 15 residues. V was cut by 6 bases and J by 0 bases, with 11 bases left in between. Details on this clone: The antigen is undetermined.

This chain uses TRBV4-2 with TRBJ1-4; no clear D gene. The receptor comes from a man aged 25 to 45 with glioma. Some clones in this sample may be carry-over from other donors' samples. The sequences come from PBMCs, collected from a glioma patient whose treatment included an IDH1 peptide vaccine. The CDR3 DNA follows: TGTGCCAGCAGAGGGATGGGAGCAACTAATGAAAAACTGTTTTTT. It codes for CASRGMGATNEKLFF.